Here is one T cell receptor beta chain with its context. The data were obtained in a study of blood T cell repertoires in COVID-19. As for the study in general: Collection of acute and convalescent COVID-19 samples took place in the United States, Italy and Spain. PBMCs, B-cell-depleted T cells, or T cells provided the cDNA or gDNA that made up the material.

Original data processing: The assay estimated nucleated cells by amplifying reference gene primers. Method: immunoSEQ multiplex PCR; TCRdb's copy keeps in-frame clones and lacks some. D and trimming were read from the DNA, whereas the V and J calls and clone size are those reported in that table. The sample includes a few hundred thousand clones, around 89% of them seen just once. Germline-derived CDR1 and CDR2 are SGHTA and FQGNSA. V lost 1 base to trimming and J lost 0 bases, with 7 bases between them. The CDR3 totals 15 residues. This TCR derives from a middle-aged woman who had recovered from COVID-19. V gene TRBV7-2 combines with J gene TRBJ1-5; D is undetermined. The sequenced material came from peripheral blood. The chain's CDR3 is CASSLGPYSNQPQHF. CDR3 sequence (DNA): TGTGCCAGCAGCTTAGGGCCATATAGCAATCAGCCCCAGCATTTT.